One and the same sample provided the 24 T cell receptor beta chains below, sequenced in a study of human T cells and chemical hapten exposure. Time point denoted: patch test 1, 2 weeks after DPC sensitization. Sample treatment: therapeutic diphenylcyclopropenone sensitization with weekly scalp DPC. TCRdb called the RACE reads again in MiXCR, with one record for every CDR3 protein. The repertoire holds some 380,000 distinct CDR3 sequences, with more than 4.5% as singletons. The source material was whole blood, sampled in connection with sensitization to the hapten diphenylcyclopropenone (DPC). These receptors came from a woman between 50 and 59 years old with alopecia areata. Some clones in this sample may be carry-over from other donors' samples.

This clonotype was seen ten or more times. J is TRBJ1-5 and V is TRBV28; D ambiguous. Germline V gene sequence: CDR1 MDHEN, CDR2 SYDVKM. V was shortened by 7 bases and J by 0 bases, with 10 bases between the two germline ends. The CDR3 sequence is 14 residues long. The CDR3 DNA reads TGTGCCAGCAACCTGCCCAATAGCAATCAGCCCCAGCATTTT. It codes for CASNLPNSNQPQHF.

In its sample, this clonotype was seen a few times. This chain's CDR3 is CSASRETFGEQFF. The CDR3 DNA is TGCAGTGCTAGCAGGGAAACATTTGGTGAGCAGTTCTTC. The chain is built from TRBV20-1 and TRBJ2-1, with D perhaps matching TRBD1 (5 bases). Germline V gene lookup returns CDR1 DFQATT and CDR2 SNEGSKA (reference sequence). The V end lost 3 bases, the J end lost 9 bases, and 15 bases lay between the germline ends. The CDR3 contains 13 residues.

This clonotype turned up a few times. V usage is TRBV6-4 and J usage is TRBJ1-1, with unresolved D. The CDR3 contains 14 residues. Germline values: CDR1 MRHNA, CDR2 SNTAGT. V lost 2 bases to trimming and J lost 5 bases, with 12 bases between them. Written as DNA, the CDR3 is TGTGCCAGCAGTGACGGGCTGCGAAGGACTGAAGCTTTCTTT. It is translated as CASSDGLRRTEAFF.

The table lists this clonotype with many counts. The chain recombines TRBV6-2 or TRBV6-3 with TRBJ1-4, with no clear D. The CDR3 totals 11 residues. The V gene lost 6 bases and the J gene lost 7 bases, with 6 bases spanning the gap. The germline V gene encodes CDR1 MNHEY and CDR2 SVGEGT. The DNA for the CDR3 is TGTGCCAGCAGAAAAGGTGAAAAACTGTTTTTT. It encodes CASRKGEKLFF.

The chain joins TRBV2 to TRBJ1-6; possibly TRBD1 for D (5 bases). This CDR3 is built from 15 residues. Germline V gene lookup returns CDR1 SNHLY and CDR2 FYNNEI. V was shortened by 7 bases and J by 9 bases, with 19 bases between the two germline ends. CDR3 DNA sequence: TGTGCCAGCACCCCGGAGGGACGTAGGGGTTCACCCCTCCACTTT. Encoded protein: CASTPEGRRGSPLHF.

This clonotype was seen at least ten times. The V gene is TRBV5-4, the J gene TRBJ1-4, with D hard to call. V lost 6 bases and J lost 0, with 9 bases in between. This CDR3 comprises 14 residues. CDR1 and CDR2 (germline): SGHNT, YYREEE (reference sequence). The CDR3 here is CASTTGATNEKLFF. The CDR3 region has the DNA TGTGCCAGCACCACGGGAGCAACTAATGAAAAACTGTTTTTT. Complete variable domain (other parts from reference TRBV5-4 and TRBJ1-4): ETGVTQSPTHLIKTRGQQVTLRCSSQSGHNTVSWYQQALGQGPQFIFQYYREEENGRGNFPPRFSGLQFPNYSSELNVNALELDDSALYLCASTTGATNEKLFFGSGTQLSVL.

This clonotype was observed at least ten times. This rearrangement joins TRBV12-3 or TRBV12-4 to TRBJ2-3; 7 positions match TRBD2. The trim removed 1 base at V and 7 bases at J, leaving 8 bases unmatched. This CDR3 has 15 residues. The CDR3 coding sequence is TGTGCCAGCAGTTTAGATAGCGGGTCCTCGCATACGCAGTATTTT. Amino acid sequence: CASSLDSGSSHTQYF.

The chain is built from TRBV29-1 and TRBJ1-3; 7 bases are shared with TRBD1. The J segment lost 8 bases and the V segment lost 1 base, leaving 2 bases of the junction unmatched. The V gene's germline CDR1 is SQVTM and CDR2 ANQGSEA. The CDR3 sequence is 12 residues long. As DNA, the CDR3 is TGCAGCGTTGAAGGTCAGGGGGACACCATATATTTT. It translates to CSVEGQGDTIYF.

There are many counts of this clonotype. The rearrangement links TRBV28 to TRBJ2-1, with a weak D call TRBD2 (5 bases). Germline loops: CDR1 MDHEN, CDR2 SYDVKM. Between the trimmed V and J ends, which lost 6 bases and 10 bases, there was a span of 16 bases. This CDR3 is built from 13 residues. CDR3 loop: CASSPDWAREQFF. CDR3 in DNA: TGTGCCAGCAGCCCGGACTGGGCGAGAGAGCAGTTCTTC.

This clonotype was seen ten or more times. The V call is TRBV9, the J call TRBJ2-3; possibly TRBD2 for D (5 bases). Trimming took off 0 bases at V and 5 bases at J, with 13 bases between the two ends. CDR1 is SGDLS and CDR2 is YYNGEE in the germline V gene. The CDR3 is made up of 15 amino acids. For the CDR3, the DNA is TGTGCCAGCAGCGTAGACGGGTCGGAGGAAGATACGCAGTATTTT. Encoded protein: CASSVDGSEEDTQYF.

This clonotype came up a few times. The chain uses TRBV20-1 and TRBJ1-1, with no clear D. V dropped 1 base and J dropped 6 bases, with 12 bases sitting between them. The CDR3 sequence is 13 residues long. Germline V gene sequence: CDR1 DFQATT, CDR2 SNEGSKA (reference sequence). In nucleotides, the CDR3 is TGCAGTGCTAGAGTCGCAGGCAGCCCTGAAGCTTTCTTT. This codes for CSARVAGSPEAFF.

This clonotype was seen a handful of times. V usage is TRBV20-1 and J usage is TRBJ1-6; a possible D gene is TRBD1 (6 bases). The germline V gene encodes CDR1 DFQATT and CDR2 SNEGSKA (reference sequence). The CDR3 has 18 amino acids. V shed 6 bases and J shed 5 bases, with 26 bases lying between them. The CDR3 protein is CSALRPETQGLDNSPLHF. Here the CDR3 DNA reads TGCAGTGCCTTGCGCCCGGAGACACAGGGCTTAGATAATTCACCCCTCCACTTT.

Many counts were recorded for this clonotype. The chain combines TRBV29-1 with TRBJ1-1, with 9 bases identical to TRBD1. The CDR3 sequence is 14 residues long. Unmatched junction bases numbered 10, after V lost 6 bases and J lost 5 bases. Germline V gene data show CDR1 as SQVTM and CDR2 as ANQGSEA. CDR3 region: CSVYKDRGVTEAFF. CDR3 in DNA: TGCAGCGTATACAAAGACAGGGGGGTTACTGAAGCTTTCTTT.

The chain combines TRBV27 with TRBJ2-3; unclear D gene. This CDR3 contains 13 residues. V shed 7 bases and J shed 5 bases, with 13 bases lying between them. Germline CDR1 is MNHEY and CDR2 is SMNVEV (reference sequence). The CDR3 nucleotides are TGTGCCAGCACCCCAACAGCCGGAGATACGCAGTATTTT. Amino acid sequence: CASTPTAGDTQYF.

This clonotype was observed at least ten times. The chain employs TRBV7-2 and TRBJ1-3; 8 bases fit TRBD1. This CDR3 is 18 amino acids long. The germline V gene has CDR1 SGHTA and CDR2 FQGNSA. Trimming at V came to 0 bases and at J to 2 bases, leaving 9 bases not matched to a gene. CDR3 bases: TGTGCCAGCAGCTTAGCGGGTAGCAGGGGGCCTCCTGGAAACACCATATATTTT. Protein product: CASSLAGSRGPPGNTIYF. Full variable domain (rest looked up from reference TRBV7-2 and TRBJ1-3): GAGVSQSPSNKVTEKGKDVELRCDPISGHTALYWYRQSLGQGLEFLIYFQGNSAPDKSGLPSDRFSAERTGGSVSTLTIQRTQQEDSAVYLCASSLAGSRGPPGNTIYFGEGSWLTVV.

This clonotype was seen repeatedly, ten times or more. V and J are TRBV14 and TRBJ2-5; either TRBD1 or TRBD2 may fit D (5 bases each). CDR3 length equals 13 residues. V dropped 4 bases and J dropped 2 bases, with 8 bases sitting between them. The germline CDR1 and CDR2 sequences are SGHDN and FVKESK. The DNA for the CDR3 is TGTGCCAGCAGCCGGGGACGGCAAGAGACCCAGTACTTC. Translation: CASSRGRQETQYF. Drawing the rest from reference TRBV14 and TRBJ2-5, the complete variable domain is EAGVTQFPSHSVIEKGQTVTLRCDPISGHDNLYWYRRVMGKEIKFLLHFVKESKQDESGMPNNRFLAERTGGTYSTLKVQPAELEDSGVYFCASSRGRQETQYFGPGTRLLVL.

This clonotype showed up many times. The chain recombines TRBV12-3 or TRBV12-4 with TRBJ2-1, with D uncertain. This CDR3 has 11 amino acids. The V end lost 5 bases, the J end lost 10 bases, and 9 bases lay between the germline ends. The CDR3 loop is CASSPLEEQFF. The CDR3 nucleotides are TGTGCCAGCAGTCCCCTGGAGGAGCAGTTCTTC.

This clonotype was observed many times. The rearrangement uses TRBV7-9 and TRBJ2-7; tentative D call: TRBD2 (7 bases). In germline, CDR1 is SEHNR, CDR2 FQNEAQ (reference sequence). Trimming took 5 bases from V and 0 from J, leaving 14 bases between them. There are 15 residues in the CDR3. CDR3 in amino acids: CASSPRGGLSYEQYF. The CDR3 DNA follows: TGTGCCAGCAGCCCGAGGGGGGGCCTCTCCTACGAGCAGTACTTC.

The sample holds many counts of this clonotype. The chain is built from TRBV28 and TRBJ1-1; 8 bases align to TRBD1. V shed 7 bases, J shed 1 base, and the junction held 8 bases outside the gene matches. The germline V gene encodes CDR1 MDHEN and CDR2 SYDVKM. The CDR3 is 15 residues long. The DNA for the CDR3 is TGTGCCAGCACCCTCTACAGGGGGGCGAACACTGAAGCTTTCTTT. This encodes CASTLYRGANTEAFF. The whole variable domain, remainder taken from reference TRBV28 and TRBJ1-1, is DVKVTQSSRYLVKRTGEKVFLECVQDMDHENMFWYRQDPGLGLRLIYFSYDVKMKEKGDIPEGYSVSREKKERFSLILESASTNQTSMYLCASTLYRGANTEAFFGQGTRLTVV.

There are many counts of this clonotype. This sequence joins TRBV7-6 and TRBJ2-1; possibly TRBD1 for D (6 bases). Per the germline V gene, CDR1 is SGHVS and CDR2 is FNYEAQ. This CDR3 has 17 amino acids. The V end was cut by 5 bases, the J end by 0 bases, with 17 bases between. The CDR3 DNA reads TGTGCCAGCAGCCTAGAATCAGGGGAATACTCCTACAATGAGCAGTTCTTC. Translating it yields CASSLESGEYSYNEQFF.

The chain has TRBV3-1 and TRBJ1-5, with 11 bases aligning to TRBD1. The CDR3 runs to 15 residues. J lost 6 bases, V lost 6 bases, and 7 bases had no gene match. CDR1 and CDR2 from the germline V gene are LGHDT and YNNKEL (reference sequence). The CDR3 loop reads CASSRGQGAGQPQHF. In DNA, the CDR3 is TGTGCCAGCAGTCGCGGACAGGGGGCGGGTCAGCCCCAGCATTTT.

The chain joins TRBV27 to TRBJ2-7; D not resolved. From germline, CDR1 is MNHEY and CDR2 SMNVEV (reference sequence). This CDR3 has 12 residues. The V end lost 8 bases, the J end lost 7 bases, and 15 bases lay between the germline ends. CDR3 region: CASSHSRREQYF. In DNA form, the CDR3 reads TGTGCCAGCTCCCATTCCCGACGGGAGCAGTACTTC.

This clonotype was counted ten times or more. The rearrangement joins TRBV2 to TRBJ1-5, with 8 bases that match TRBD1. The trim removed 8 bases at V and 2 bases at J, leaving 5 bases unmatched. Germline V lookup: CDR1 SNHLY, CDR2 FYNNEI. The CDR3 covers 14 residues. The CDR3 sequence: CASATGVGNQPQHF. The CDR3 DNA reads as TGTGCCAGCGCGACAGGGGTTGGCAATCAGCCCCAGCATTTT.

This clonotype was seen repeatedly, ten times or more. The rearrangement uses TRBV6-6 and TRBJ2-7; 9 nucleotides match TRBD2. Germline V CDR1 and CDR2: MNHNY, SVGAGI (reference sequence). Unmatched junction bases numbered 4, after V lost 8 bases and J lost 2 bases. This CDR3 is built from 13 residues. CDR3 sequence reads: CASLIAGAYEQYF. The CDR3 nucleotides read TGTGCCAGCTTGATAGCGGGGGCCTACGAGCAGTACTTC.